Each of the 19 T cell receptor beta chains below was sequenced from the same sample in a study of cytomegalovirus exposure and HLA in healthy donors. Primers for the PCR totalled 60 Vbeta and 13 Jbeta. Only in-frame clones appear in the TCRdb table, and some are missing; sequencing was by immunoSEQ multiplex PCR. The sample totals about 130,000 clones. Sequences were obtained from PBMCs. The source is a man in his thirties or forties in good health and CMV-seronegative.

The rearrangement joins TRBV4-3 to TRBJ2-7; D uncertain. CDR3 length: 18 residues. Germline CDR1 is LGHNA and CDR2 is YSLEER. The V end lost 0 bases, the J end lost 0 bases, and 18 bases lay between the germline ends. CDR3 protein: CASSQDIVYGQPSYEQYF. The CDR3 DNA sequence: TGCGCCAGCAGCCAAGATATCGTTTATGGGCAGCCCTCCTACGAGCAGTACTTC.

The chain is built from TRBV27 and TRBJ1-4; D is possibly TRBD1 (5 bases). The CDR3 length is 15 residues. Germline V gene lookup returns CDR1 MNHEY and CDR2 SMNVEV (reference sequence). V was trimmed by 3 bases and J by 7 bases, leaving 15 bases between them. CDR3 sequence: CASSFIPQGSEKLFF. CDR3 in DNA: TGTGCCAGCAGTTTTATCCCCCAGGGATCTGAAAAACTGTTTTTT.

This chain joins TRBV29-1 and TRBJ2-7, with D possibly matching TRBD1 (5 bases). Trimming took off 3 bases at V and 9 bases at J, with 18 bases between the two ends. This CDR3 contains 13 residues. Germline assignment: CDR1 SQVTM and CDR2 ANQGSEA. CDR3 bases: TGCAGCGTTGATTACGACAGTGGGATTGGGCAGTACTTC. Translating it yields CSVDYDSGIGQYF.

The chain recombines TRBV30 with TRBJ2-7; D may be TRBD1 (5 bases). The germline gives CDR1 GTSNPN, CDR2 SVGIG (reference sequence). This CDR3 comprises 13 residues. Deletions cut 5 bases from V and 2 bases from J, with 13 bases between. The CDR3 DNA sequence: TGTGCCTGGGACAGATTCGAAGCCTACGAGCAGTACTTC. Protein sequence: CAWDRFEAYEQYF. Supplemented by reference TRBV30 and TRBJ2-7, the full variable domain reads SQTIHQWPATLVQPVGSPLSLECTVEGTSNPNLYWYRQAAGRGLQLLFYSVGIGQISSEVPQNLSASRPQDRQFILSSKKLLLSDSGFYLCAWDRFEAYEQYFGPGTRLTVT.

The chain has TRBV10-2 and TRBJ2-1, with 8 bases aligning to TRBD2. Per the germline V gene, CDR1 is WSHSY and CDR2 is SAAADI. Trimming removed 2 bases from V and 4 bases from J; junction bases left unmatched: 7. The CDR3 is 16 residues long. CDR3 sequence (DNA): TGCGCCAGCAGTGAGCCTACTAGCGGAGCATACAATGAGCAGTTCTTC. Translated: CASSEPTSGAYNEQFF.

V and J are TRBV1 and TRBJ2-7; TRBD2 is the table's D call and was not checked against the DNA. TRBV1 is a pseudogene segment. The CDR3 runs to 18 residues. The CDR3 here is CTSSQDLWGLAGVNEQYF. The CDR3, as DNA: TGCACCAGCAGCCAAGATCTTTGGGGACTAGCGGGAGTGAACGAGCAGTACTTC.

This chain links TRBV6-1 with TRBJ1-3; D not certain. The CDR3 consists of 13 residues. Deletions cut 3 bases from V and 8 bases from J, with 11 bases between. Per the germline V gene, CDR1 is MNHNS and CDR2 is SASEGT. CDR3 sequence reads: CASSEFGGYTIYF. The CDR3 DNA follows: TGTGCCAGCAGTGAGTTCGGTGGTTACACCATATATTTT.

V gene TRBV27 combines with J gene TRBJ1-1; D is possibly TRBD1 (6 bases). The CDR3 spans 15 residues. V was pared by 2 bases and J by 3 bases, with 13 bases between. Germline-derived CDR1 and CDR2 are MNHEY and SMNVEV (reference sequence). CDR3: CASSLGGRRYTEAFF. DNA for the CDR3: TGTGCCAGCAGTTTAGGGGGCAGAAGATACACTGAAGCTTTCTTT.

This chain joins TRBV28 and TRBJ2-7, with 14 bases lining up with TRBD2. Germline assignment: CDR1 MDHEN and CDR2 SYDVKM. The length of the CDR3 is 24 residues. V was clipped by 3 bases and J by 3 bases; unmatched bases: 28. The CDR3 DNA follows: TGTGCCAGCAGTTTCAGGACAGGGCCTCGGAGCGGGACTAGCGGGAGTCTGAGAGTCTACGAGCAGTACTTC. This sequence encodes CASSFRTGPRSGTSGSLRVYEQYF.

V gene TRBV6-5 combines with J gene TRBJ1-6, with no clear D. The CDR3 loop spans 14 amino acids. Trimming cost V 0 bases and J 8 bases, with 8 bases left between them. Germline V lookup: CDR1 MNHEY, CDR2 SVGAGI. CDR3 sequence (DNA): TGTGCCAGCAGTTACTCAGGCCGGGATTCACCCCTCCACTTT. It translates to CASSYSGRDSPLHF.

The V and J genes are TRBV7-2 and TRBJ1-2; 8 bases match TRBD1. Trimming removed 4 bases from V and 14 bases from J; junction bases left unmatched: 18. The V gene's germline CDR1 is SGHTA and CDR2 FQGNSA. The CDR3 loop spans 15 amino acids. The CDR3 sequence is CASSSGDRSIMARTF. The CDR3 nucleotides read TGTGCCAGCAGCTCAGGGGACAGGTCGATTATGGCTAGGACCTTC.

This sequence joins TRBV28 and TRBJ1-2; D perhaps matches TRBD1 (6 bases). The CDR3 length is 16 residues. Trimming removed 4 bases from V and 4 bases from J, with 19 bases in between. CDR1 and CDR2 from the germline V gene are MDHEN and SYDVKM. This chain's CDR3 is CASSSTGTPGGYGYTF. The CDR3 bases are TGTGCCAGCAGTTCAACCGGGACACCGGGGGGCTATGGCTACACCTTC.

The chain recombines TRBV6-5 with TRBJ1-1; D is unclear. CDR3 length: 14 amino acids. V was clipped by 0 bases and J by 3 bases, with 8 bases between them. Per germline, CDR1 MNHEY and CDR2 SVGAGI. The CDR3 sequence is CASSYSYPDTEAFF. In DNA, the CDR3 is TGTGCCAGCAGTTACTCCTATCCTGACACTGAAGCTTTCTTT.

V gene TRBV5-5 combines with J gene TRBJ1-2, with D maybe TRBD1 (5 bases). The CDR3 covers 16 residues. CDR1 SGHKS and CDR2 YYEKEE come from the germline V gene (reference sequence). The V gene lost 0 bases and the J gene lost 6 bases, with 18 bases spanning the gap. In nucleotides, the CDR3 is TGTGCCAGCAGCTTGGATTATCGGGGGAGGGGAAATGGCTACACCTTC. It specifies CASSLDYRGRGNGYTF.

The chain combines TRBV18 with TRBJ1-2; D might be TRBD1 (6 bases). This CDR3 has 15 amino acids. The V end was cut by 3 bases, the J end by 8 bases, with 19 bases between. Germline loops: CDR1 KGHSH, CDR2 LQKENI. CDR3 coding DNA: TGTGCCAGCTCACCGAGCAAGGGACAATCTCCGGGCTACACCTTC. It codes for CASSPSKGQSPGYTF.

The rearrangement uses TRBV5-4 and TRBJ2-2; TRBD2 matches 9 bases. Germline V gene lookup returns CDR1 SGHNT and CDR2 YYREEE (reference sequence). This CDR3 is built from 15 residues. After removal of 3 bases from V and 7 bases from J, the junction contained 7 bases not matched to a gene. The CDR3 protein is CASSSAGGPVGELFF. CDR3 DNA sequence: TGTGCCAGCAGCTCAGCGGGGGGTCCGGTCGGGGAGCTGTTTTTT.

This chain connects TRBV5-8 to TRBJ1-5, with a weak D call TRBD1 (6 bases). This CDR3 is 14 amino acids long. Per the germline V gene, CDR1 is SGHTS and CDR2 is YDEGEE. V was pared by 3 bases and J by 7 bases, with 14 bases between. The DNA for the CDR3 is TGTGCCAGCAGCTATGAGACAGGTAGCCAGCCCCAGCATTTT. As protein: CASSYETGSQPQHF.

This chain uses TRBV6-1 with TRBJ2-7; D is perhaps TRBD1 (5 bases). Trimming took off 4 bases at V and 4 bases at J, with 14 bases between the two ends. The CDR3 is made up of 14 amino acids. Per the germline V gene, CDR1 is MNHNS and CDR2 is SASEGT. The CDR3 loop reads CASSVDSPVYEQYF. The CDR3 bases are TGTGCCAGCAGTGTAGACAGTCCAGTTTACGAGCAGTACTTC.

This chain joins TRBV28 and TRBJ1-2; perhaps TRBD1 as D (6 bases). The CDR3 spans 12 residues. With 5 bases removed from V and 4 bases from J, the gap between germline ends came to 8 bases. The V gene's germline CDR1 is MDHEN and CDR2 SYDVKM. CDR3: CASSPGAYGYTF. The CDR3 DNA reads as TGTGCCAGCAGTCCAGGGGCCTATGGCTACACCTTC.